Shown below are 4 T cell receptor beta chains from a single sample sequenced in a study of shared clonotypes between healthy human individuals. Profiled with immunoSEQ multiplex PCR; TCRdb holds only in-frame clones, not every one. The top ten hold less than 15% of the sample, which has a few hundred thousand clones, 79% seen once. The specimen sequenced was PBMCs. All receptors derive from a woman aged 40 to 50 in good health. Some clones in this sample may be carry-over from other donors' samples.

This clone was seen a few times. Distinct nucleotide sequences in the sample also encode this CDR3. The V gene is TRBV5-1, the J gene TRBJ2-2; 8 nucleotides match TRBD2. The junction had 3 bases not matched to a gene; V was cut back by 2 bases and J by 3 bases. The CDR3 contains 15 residues. The germline gives CDR1 SGHRS, CDR2 YFSETQ. CDR3 amino acids: CASSFGLADTGELFF. CDR3 DNA sequence: TGCGCCAGCAGCTTCGGACTAGCAGACACCGGGGAGCTGTTTTTT.

This rearrangement joins TRBV2 to TRBJ2-7; 9 positions match TRBD1. V was clipped by 5 bases and J by 5 bases; unmatched bases: 1. Per germline, CDR1 SNHLY and CDR2 FYNNEI. This CDR3 has 12 amino acids. This CDR3 is CASSWTGDEQYF. CDR3 DNA: TGTGCCAGCAGTTGGACAGGGGACGAGCAGTACTTC.

The chain carries TRBV4-1 and TRBJ1-3, with TRBD1 as a possible D gene (5 bases). Germline V CDR1 and CDR2: MGHRA, YSYEKL. The V and J ends lost 4 bases and 0 bases respectively, with 10 bases between them. The CDR3 is 15 amino acids. This chain's CDR3 is CASSLSDTSGNTIYF. CDR3 bases: TGCGCCAGCAGCCTTTCGGACACCTCTGGAAACACCATATATTTT.

This clone was counted many times. The sample carries other DNA sequences with the same CDR3. The chain links TRBV5-1 to TRBJ1-2, with 7 bases identical to TRBD1. The V gene end was trimmed by 4 bases and the J gene end by 3 bases; junction bases not matched to a gene: 3. Germline CDR1 SGHRS, CDR2 YFSETQ. The CDR3 extends over 13 amino acids. The DNA of the CDR3 is TGCGCCAGCAGCACCGGGACAGACTATGGCTACACCTTC. Amino acid sequence: CASSTGTDYGYTF. Full variable domain (outside the CDR3, taken from reference TRBV5-1 and TRBJ1-2): KAGVTQTPRYLIKTRGQQVTLSCSPISGHRSVSWYQQTPGQGLQFLFEYFSETQRNKGNFPGRFSGRQFSNSRSEMNVSTLELGDSALYLCASSTGTDYGYTFGSGTRLTVV.